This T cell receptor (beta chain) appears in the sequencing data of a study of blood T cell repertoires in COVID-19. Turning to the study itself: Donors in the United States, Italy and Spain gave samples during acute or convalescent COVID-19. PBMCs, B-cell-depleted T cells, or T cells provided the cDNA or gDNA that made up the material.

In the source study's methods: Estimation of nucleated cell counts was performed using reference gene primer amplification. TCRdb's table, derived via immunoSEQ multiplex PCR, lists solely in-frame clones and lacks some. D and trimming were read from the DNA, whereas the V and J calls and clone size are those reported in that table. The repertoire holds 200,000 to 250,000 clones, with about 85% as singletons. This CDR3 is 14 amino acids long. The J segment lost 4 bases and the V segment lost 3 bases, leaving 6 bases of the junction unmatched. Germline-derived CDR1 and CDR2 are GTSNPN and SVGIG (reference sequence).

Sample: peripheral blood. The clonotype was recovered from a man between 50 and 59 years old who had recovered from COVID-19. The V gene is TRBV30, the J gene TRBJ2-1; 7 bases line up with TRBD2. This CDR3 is CAWRRTREYNEQFF. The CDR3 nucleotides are TGTGCCTGGAGACGGACTAGGGAGTACAATGAGCAGTTCTTC.